This TCR beta chain emerged from a study of T-cell memory formation after mild COVID-19 (dated by TCRdb to the early 2020s). With respect to the entire study: Most TCR sequence clusters were specific to one of the two donors. In a couple of donors, T-cell clones that expanded and contracted after mild COVID-19 were followed by sequencing TCRalpha and TCRbeta repertoires longitudinally. The cohort comprised two young, previously healthy adult volunteers, one female and one male.

Ficoll-Paque density gradient centrifugation was used to isolate PBMCs. This clonotype was seen only a few times. Its antigen specificity is not known. No much larger clone is present one base from it, and per-base qualities are unavailable. The run used an Illumina NovaSeq 6000. Using 5'RACE with constant-segment primers, TCRalpha and TCRbeta cDNA libraries were constructed, with sample barcodes and unique molecular identifiers added in the process. Trizol reagent was used to extract RNA from every sample. Library amplification was performed in two PCR steps, and a second sample barcode and Illumina TruSeq adapters were introduced in the second step. Libraries were sequenced on an Illumina NovaSeq with 2 x 150 bp paired-end reads. Per the original workflow: The reads were demultiplexed and collapsed into UMI-guided consensus sequences using migec v1.2.7. Using mixcr v2.1.11, UMI consensuses were aligned to TRA and TRB V and J templates and then assembled into clonotypes. A clonotype was counted as expanded or contracted only when both edgeR and NoisET called the clonotype significant, with the noise models trained on biological replicates. edgeR calls used a false discovery rate-adjusted p below 0.01 and a log2 fold-change threshold of 1. As an exploratory analysis of dynamics, max-normalized trajectories of the 1000 most abundant clonotypes were examined with PCA combined with hierarchical clustering. The CD4 or CD8 phenotype of responding clones was assigned using the separately sequenced CD4+ and CD8+ repertoires. TCRdb's own reprocessing of the public reads used fastp at Q25 and MiXCR and kept productive beta chains. Entries are consolidated by CDR3 protein sequence, retaining the most common genes and DNA. These V and J calls originate from TCRdb's pipeline instead of the authors' own analysis. This sample is represented by about 100,000 distinct CDR3 sequences; 11% of them were singletons. Jointly, the top ten make up around 39% of the sample.

Study-wide findings and limitations: The study included only a couple of mild cases, and larger cohorts that include severe cases with pre-infection samples were judged to be necessary. Contracting CD4+ clones were found mainly in CM and EM memory subsets, while CD8+ clones were enriched in EMRA. Balanced CD4/CD8 phenotypes were observed for clones contracting from day 15 to 85, whereas a bias towards CD4+ was observed for a second wave of clones expanding from day 15 to 37. SARS-CoV-2 specificity was not confirmed for the second-wave clones peaking on day 37. Some responding clones were detected in pre-infection memory, which suggested that pre-existing cross-reactive memory T cells had joined the SARS-CoV-2 response.

Clipping removes 1 base from V and 5 bases from J, with 8 as the unmatched junction base count. The germline V gene supplies CDR1 LGHNA and CDR2 YSLEER. Inclusive of the bounding cysteine and phenylalanine, the CDR3 is 16 residues long. Of the read, only the CDR3 DNA is kept; its 48 bases are in frame from base 1. The V gene is TRBV4-3 and the J gene is TRBJ2-3; the junction holds 8 bases that match TRBD1. The sequenced sample consisted of PBMCs or a T cell subset sorted from them (not recorded which). The clonotype comes from a man younger than 35 who had mild COVID-19 (a few samples of this study predate the infection). The sample titles of this study are shuffled in the database, so cell type and time point are left out; the donor was told from shared clones. In nucleotide form, the sequence is TGCGCCAGCAGCCAAGGGGGCAGGGGGCGCGGAGATACGCAGTATTTT. This yields the protein CASSQGGRGRGDTQYF.